This TCR beta chain stems from a study of blood T cell repertoires in COVID-19. Repertoires were generated with immunoSEQ multiplex PCR, while TCRdb's copy carries only in-frame clones and drops some. This repertoire shows roughly 310,000 clones, 85% to 90% found once; its top ten account for roughly 2.9%. Trimming stripped 0 bases from V and 6 bases from J, with 6 bases between. The CDR3 runs to 12 residues. The germline gives CDR1 SGHRS, CDR2 YFSETQ. Specimen: peripheral blood. The receptor's source is a woman younger than 45 with COVID-19, enrolled during active disease. The chain is built from TRBV5-1 and TRBJ1-1; no clear D. The CDR3 DNA is TGCGCCAGCAGCTTGGAGCCCGCTGAAGCTTTCTTT. It specifies CASSLEPAEAFF.